These 30 T cell receptor beta chains were all obtained from the same sample, sequenced in a study of neurological immune-mediated disorders. Via MiXCR, TCRdb re-called the 5' RACE reads, giving one row per CDR3 protein. The sample lists fewer than 85,000 distinct CDR3 sequences, about 4% occurring once. The time point denotes: longitudinal time-point 3. The sequenced sample was PBMCs. The source is a woman aged 60-75 years with multiple sclerosis.

This clonotype was detected many times. The chain carries TRBV14 and TRBJ1-1; D is unclear. Germline CDR1 is SGHDN and CDR2 is FVKESK. V lost 1 base to trimming and J lost 1 base, with 10 bases between them. The CDR3 spans 15 residues. The CDR3 is CASSQGSSANTEAFF. The CDR3 DNA reads TGTGCCAGCAGCCAAGGTAGTTCGGCGAACACTGAAGCTTTCTTT.

This clonotype was found many times. This chain links TRBV5-1 with TRBJ1-6, with D unclear. Germline loops: CDR1 SGHRS, CDR2 YFSETQ. CDR3 length: 15 residues. V was clipped by 3 bases and J by 6 bases, with 13 bases between them. The CDR3 sequence is CASSWNDGPNSPLHF. CDR3 sequence (DNA): TGCGCCAGCAGCTGGAACGACGGACCTAATTCACCCCTCCACTTT.

This clonotype has ten or more counts. This chain links TRBV2 with TRBJ2-1, with D perhaps matching TRBD1 or TRBD2 (5 bases each). CDR3 length: 17 residues. The ends were cut back, 6 bases at V and 0 bases at J, with 18 bases in the middle. The germline V gene has CDR1 SNHLY and CDR2 FYNNEI. CDR3 sequence: CASRLRGTPSSYNEQFF. DNA of the CDR3: TGTGCCAGCAGACTACGGGGCACCCCAAGCTCCTACAATGAGCAGTTCTTC.

This chain uses TRBV7-8 with TRBJ1-1; D gene ambiguous. Germline values: CDR1 SGHVS, CDR2 FQNEAQ. Trimming pared 1 base from V and 4 bases from J, leaving 7 bases between. CDR3 length: 13 amino acids. The CDR3 reads CASSLVRATEAFF. CDR3 DNA: TGTGCCAGCAGCTTAGTTAGGGCCACTGAAGCTTTCTTT.

This clonotype was seen ten or more times. CDR3 sequence reads: CASSLFFRRGRDTYNEQFF. The DNA of the CDR3 is TGCGCCAGCAGCTTGTTCTTTCGTCGGGGGAGGGATACATACAATGAGCAGTTCTTC. This chain uses TRBV5-1 with TRBJ2-1; 7 positions agree with TRBD2. Germline loops: CDR1 SGHRS, CDR2 YFSETQ. This CDR3 has 19 residues. V lost 1 base and J lost 4; bases outside the gene matches: 17.

This clonotype came up many times. This chain joins TRBV5-1 and TRBJ2-4, with D possibly TRBD1 on 6 matching bases. V was cut by 0 bases and J by 3 bases, with 10 bases left in between. Germline CDR1 SGHRS, CDR2 YFSETQ. This CDR3 has 15 amino acids. The DNA for the CDR3 is TGCGCCAGCAGCTTGGCCTCAGGGGTCAAAAACATTCAGTACTTC. As protein: CASSLASGVKNIQYF.

This clonotype was detected many times. The chain has TRBV7-9 and TRBJ2-7; TRBD1 or TRBD2 may be the D gene (5 bases each). CDR1 is SEHNR and CDR2 is FQNEAQ in the germline V gene (reference sequence). This CDR3 has 13 residues. The ends were cut back, 4 bases at V and 9 bases at J, with 16 bases in the middle. CDR3 residues: CASSSGTHSGQYF. CDR3 nucleotide sequence: TGTGCCAGCAGCTCCGGGACCCACTCCGGGCAGTACTTC.

This clonotype was picked up many times. The rearrangement links TRBV5-1 to TRBJ2-5; 12 positions match TRBD2. This CDR3 region has 16 residues. J was trimmed by 5 bases and V by 3 bases; bases with no gene match: 8. Germline CDR1 reads SGHRS; CDR2 reads YFSETQ. This CDR3 reads CASSSTSGGAGETQYF. DNA of the CDR3: TGCGCCAGCAGCTCGACTAGCGGGGGCGCCGGGGAGACCCAGTACTTC.

This clonotype was seen many times. This chain uses TRBV28 with TRBJ1-1; D unclear. V lost 6 bases, J lost 2 bases, and 7 bases lay in between. Germline V CDR1 and CDR2: MDHEN, SYDVKM. The CDR3 totals 12 residues. As DNA, the CDR3 is TGTGCCAGCAGGTTTATTAACACTGAAGCTTTCTTT. This gives the protein CASRFINTEAFF. Full variable domain (missing parts from reference TRBV28 and TRBJ1-1): DVKVTQSSRYLVKRTGEKVFLECVQDMDHENMFWYRQDPGLGLRLIYFSYDVKMKEKGDIPEGYSVSREKKERFSLILESASTNQTSMYLCASRFINTEAFFGQGTRLTVV.

Many counts were recorded for this clonotype. This chain links TRBV12-3 or TRBV12-4 with TRBJ2-2; D ambiguous. The CDR3 length is 11 residues. Trimming cost V 5 bases and J 8 bases, with 6 bases left between them. CDR3: CASSMRGELFF. The CDR3 bases are TGTGCCAGCAGTATGAGGGGGGAGCTGTTTTTT.

This clonotype has a count of ten or more. The V call is TRBV5-6, the J call TRBJ2-7; perhaps TRBD1 as D (5 bases). Trimming removed 4 bases from V and 3 bases from J, with 14 bases in between. This CDR3 spans 14 amino acids. Germline values: CDR1 SGHDT, CDR2 YYEEEE. Here the CDR3 DNA reads TGTGCCAGCAGCCCCCTAGGGGCCCTCTACGAGCAGTACTTC. It encodes CASSPLGALYEQYF.

This clonotype was seen many times. Here the CDR3 reads CASSWDRGITGELFF. The CDR3 bases are TGCGCCAGCAGCTGGGACAGGGGGATCACCGGGGAGCTGTTTTTT. The V and J genes are TRBV5-1 and TRBJ2-2; 11 bases fit TRBD1. The junction had 2 bases not matched to a gene; V was cut back by 3 bases and J by 4 bases. The CDR3 is made up of 15 amino acids. Germline CDR1 is SGHRS and CDR2 is YFSETQ.

Many counts were recorded for this clonotype. This sequence joins TRBV7-9 and TRBJ2-5; D possibly corresponds to TRBD2 (5 bases). Per germline, CDR1 SEHNR and CDR2 FQNEAQ (reference sequence). This CDR3 is 13 amino acids long. Trimming left V 1 base short and J 5 bases short, with 8 bases between. The CDR3 DNA is TGTGCCAGCAGCTTAGTTAGCGAGGAGACCCAGTACTTC. Amino acid sequence: CASSLVSEETQYF.

This clonotype was recorded many times. The V and J genes are TRBV5-1 and TRBJ1-6; 8 bases match TRBD1. The CDR3 spans 14 residues. V shed 4 bases and J 7 bases; nucleotides not matched to a gene: 4. Germline V lookup: CDR1 SGHRS, CDR2 YFSETQ. The DNA for the CDR3 is TGCGCCAGCAGCAGCAGACAGGGGAATTCACCCCTCCACTTT. Amino acid sequence: CASSSRQGNSPLHF.

This clonotype was recorded at least ten times. This chain links TRBV14 with TRBJ2-7; maybe TRBD2 (5 bases). The V end was cut by 5 bases, the J end by 9 bases, with 17 bases between. CDR1 is SGHDN and CDR2 is FVKESK in the germline V gene. This CDR3 has 13 residues. The CDR3 sequence is CASSSAVARVQYF. The CDR3 DNA follows: TGTGCCAGCAGCTCCGCAGTAGCGAGGGTGCAGTACTTC.

The DNA of the CDR3 is TGTGCCAGCAGCTTAGGTCTGGGAGTGCAGTACTTC. Translation: CASSLGLGVQYF. V is TRBV7-9 and J is TRBJ2-7, with a possible D match to TRBD2 (5 bases). Germline CDR1 reads SEHNR; CDR2 reads FQNEAQ (reference sequence). Deletions cut 1 base from V and 9 bases from J, with 10 bases between. The CDR3 length is 12 residues.

This clonotype was detected ten times or more. The chain is built from TRBV27 and TRBJ1-1; 10 bases fit TRBD1. The junction had 6 bases not matched to a gene; V was cut back by 3 bases and J by 11 bases. Germline CDR1 MNHEY, CDR2 SMNVEV (reference sequence). CDR3 size: 13 residues. DNA of the CDR3: TGTGCCAGCAGTTTTCCCGGGACAGGGGCCGCTTTCTTT. Encoded protein: CASSFPGTGAAFF.

This clonotype was seen ten or more times. The chain's CDR3 is CASSRTREPYGYTF. CDR3 DNA: TGTGCCAGCAGTCGCACCAGGGAACCCTATGGCTACACCTTC. The rearrangement joins TRBV7-9 to TRBJ1-2; TRBD1 might be the D (5 bases). The germline CDR1 and CDR2 sequences are SEHNR and FQNEAQ (reference sequence). The CDR3 consists of 14 residues. Trimming left V 6 bases short and J 4 bases short, with 15 bases between.

This clonotype showed up many times. This chain uses TRBV5-6 with TRBJ2-3; 11 bases are a match to TRBD2. The J segment lost 3 bases and the V segment lost 3 bases, leaving 6 bases of the junction unmatched. Germline CDR1 SGHDT, CDR2 YYEEEE. The CDR3 contains 16 residues. CDR3 amino acids: CASSWVTSGGTDTQYF. DNA for the CDR3: TGTGCCAGCAGCTGGGTTACTAGCGGGGGAACAGATACGCAGTATTTT.

This clonotype came up many times. This sequence joins TRBV6-1 and TRBJ2-6, with 9 bases fitting TRBD1. This CDR3 region has 16 residues. Germline values: CDR1 MNHNS, CDR2 SASEGT. Losses at the gene ends were 7 bases for V and 2 bases for J; bases not matched to a gene: 6. The CDR3 sequence is CASTRTGVTGANVLTF. CDR3 DNA: TGTGCCAGCACTCGGACAGGGGTGACTGGGGCCAACGTCCTGACTTTC.

At least ten counts were recorded for this clonotype. The chain joins TRBV12-3 or TRBV12-4 to TRBJ2-7; 8 bases are a match to TRBD1. J gave up 0 bases and V 1 base, and 5 bases lay outside the gene matches. CDR3 length equals 16 residues. The DNA for the CDR3 is TGTGCCAGCAGTTTAGGGACAGGGCCGAGCTCCTACGAGCAGTACTTC. Residues: CASSLGTGPSSYEQYF.

This clonotype was found many times. The CDR3 nucleotides read TGTGCCAGCAGTTACCTCAATGAGCAGTTCTTC. This encodes CASSYLNEQFF. The chain couples TRBV6-2 or TRBV6-3 to TRBJ2-1, with D unclear. V dropped 2 bases and J dropped 6 bases, with 2 bases sitting between them. Germline CDR1 reads MNHEY; CDR2 reads SVGEGT. The CDR3 runs to 11 residues.

This clonotype has ten or more counts. The rearrangement uses TRBV20-1 and TRBJ2-1; 7 nucleotides line up with TRBD2. The CDR3 spans 15 residues. With 2 bases clipped from V and 4 bases from J, the junction kept 8 bases outside the gene matches. The germline CDR1 and CDR2 sequences are DFQATT and SNEGSKA (reference sequence). The CDR3 sequence is CSARTAGGGYNEQFF. DNA for the CDR3: TGCAGTGCTAGAACGGCTGGCGGGGGTTACAATGAGCAGTTCTTC.

In this sample, this clonotype turned up many times. J is TRBJ2-7 and V is TRBV7-2; D may correspond to TRBD1 or TRBD2 (5 bases each). The germline V gene has CDR1 SGHTA and CDR2 FQGNSA. The CDR3 is made up of 15 amino acids. The germline V and J ends were trimmed by 5 bases and 4 bases, with 18 bases remaining between them. CDR3 amino acids: CASSRRDGVVYEQYF. In nucleotides, the CDR3 is TGTGCCAGCAGCCGCCGGGACGGAGTAGTTTACGAGCAGTACTTC.

This clonotype showed up many times. The chain uses TRBV11-2 and TRBJ1-1; possibly TRBD1 for D (6 bases). The CDR3 sequence is 14 residues long. V shed 3 bases and J shed 2 bases, with 10 bases lying between them. CDR1 is SGHAT, CDR2 FQNNGV, per germline. CDR3 residues: CASSFARGNTEAFF. CDR3 DNA: TGTGCCAGCAGCTTCGCCAGGGGTAACACTGAAGCTTTCTTT.

This clonotype was found many times. This chain links TRBV3-1 with TRBJ2-5; 8 nucleotides match TRBD2. Germline CDR1 LGHDT, CDR2 YNNKEL (reference sequence). The ends lost 4 bases at V and 2 bases at J; junction bases unmatched: 6. CDR3 size: 15 residues. CDR3 DNA: TGTGCCAGCAGCCCCCGGGAGGGAATACAAGAGACCCAGTACTTC. Translating it yields CASSPREGIQETQYF.

This clonotype showed up many times. The chain is built from TRBV5-1 and TRBJ1-5; D is unresolved. V was pared by 4 bases and J by 6 bases, with 14 bases between. The CDR3 runs 14 residues. Germline values: CDR1 SGHRS, CDR2 YFSETQ. CDR3 loop: CASSPIRSFQPQHF. The DNA for the CDR3 is TGCGCCAGCAGCCCCATAAGGAGTTTTCAGCCCCAGCATTTT.

This clonotype was detected many times. Here the CDR3 DNA reads TGTGCCAGCAGTTTAGCGGGGGGGCCTCTCAATGAGCAGTTCTTC. Translating gives CASSLAGGPLNEQFF. The V and J genes are TRBV12-3 or TRBV12-4 and TRBJ2-1, with D possibly TRBD2 on 7 matching bases. V was cut by 0 bases and J by 6 bases, with 12 bases left in between. This CDR3 region has 15 residues.

In this sample, this clonotype turned up many times. The gene calls are TRBV5-1 and TRBJ2-7; TRBD1 matches at 12 bases. Losses at the gene ends were 0 bases for V and 4 bases for J; bases not matched to a gene: 5. CDR3 length equals 16 residues. Per germline, CDR1 SGHRS and CDR2 YFSETQ. The CDR3 sequence is CASSLVGTGGNYEQYF. The CDR3 coding sequence is TGCGCCAGCAGCTTGGTGGGGACAGGGGGCAATTACGAGCAGTACTTC.

This clonotype was counted many times. The chain has TRBV10-3 and TRBJ1-1; D perhaps matches TRBD1 (5 bases). The CDR3 runs 14 residues. Germline V gene lookup returns CDR1 ENHRY and CDR2 SYGVKD. V lost 8 bases, J lost 0 bases, and 13 bases lay in between. CDR3 sequence reads: CAIRATVLNTEAFF. CDR3 DNA sequence: TGTGCCATCCGGGCGACAGTGCTGAACACTGAAGCTTTCTTT.